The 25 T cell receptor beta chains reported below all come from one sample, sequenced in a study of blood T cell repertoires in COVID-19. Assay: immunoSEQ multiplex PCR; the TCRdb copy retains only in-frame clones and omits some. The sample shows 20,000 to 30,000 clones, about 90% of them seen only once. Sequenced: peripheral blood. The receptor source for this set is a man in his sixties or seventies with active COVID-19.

This CDR3 is CASSLVSGGSTDTQYF. The CDR3 DNA reads as TGTGCCAGCAGCTTAGTTAGCGGGGGGTCGACAGATACGCAGTATTTT. This chain links TRBV11-3 with TRBJ2-3; 10 bases map to TRBD2. Germline V gene lookup returns CDR1 SGHNT and CDR2 YENEEA. This CDR3 spans 16 amino acids. V lost 1 base and J lost 3; bases outside the gene matches: 4.

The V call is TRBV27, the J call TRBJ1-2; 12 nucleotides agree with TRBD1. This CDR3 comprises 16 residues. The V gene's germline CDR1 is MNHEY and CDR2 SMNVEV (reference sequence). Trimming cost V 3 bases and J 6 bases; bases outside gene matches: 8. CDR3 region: CASSFSRDRGQDGYTF. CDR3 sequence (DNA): TGTGCCAGCAGTTTCTCCCGGGACAGGGGGCAGGATGGCTACACCTTC.

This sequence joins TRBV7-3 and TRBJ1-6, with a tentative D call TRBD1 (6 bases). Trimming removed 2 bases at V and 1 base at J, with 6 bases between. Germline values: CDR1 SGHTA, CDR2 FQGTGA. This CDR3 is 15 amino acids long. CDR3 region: CASSLQGSYNSPLHF. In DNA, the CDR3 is TGTGCCAGCAGCTTACAGGGGTCCTATAATTCACCCCTCCACTTT.

The CDR3 region is CASRGATGPNTGELFF. Written as DNA, the CDR3 is TGTGCCAGCAGGGGGGCGACAGGGCCCAACACCGGGGAGCTGTTTTTT. The V gene is TRBV25-1, the J gene TRBJ2-2; 7 bases agree with TRBD1. With V trimmed by 6 bases and J by 2 bases, 9 bases remained unmatched. The germline gives CDR1 MGHDK, CDR2 SYGVNS. This CDR3 is built from 16 residues.

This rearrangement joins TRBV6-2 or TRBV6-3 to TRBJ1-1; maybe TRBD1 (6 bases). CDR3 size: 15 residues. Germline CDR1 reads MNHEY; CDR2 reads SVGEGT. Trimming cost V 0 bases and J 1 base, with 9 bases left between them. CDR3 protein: CASSYSNRENTEAFF. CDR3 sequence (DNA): TGTGCCAGCAGTTACTCGAACAGGGAGAACACTGAAGCTTTCTTT.

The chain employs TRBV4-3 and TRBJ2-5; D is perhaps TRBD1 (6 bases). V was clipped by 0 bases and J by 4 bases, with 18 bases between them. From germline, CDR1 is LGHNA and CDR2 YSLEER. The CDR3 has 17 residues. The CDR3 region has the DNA TGCGCCAGCAGCCAAGAAGGGACGACAGGCGCATTAGAGACCCAGTACTTC. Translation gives CASSQEGTTGALETQYF.

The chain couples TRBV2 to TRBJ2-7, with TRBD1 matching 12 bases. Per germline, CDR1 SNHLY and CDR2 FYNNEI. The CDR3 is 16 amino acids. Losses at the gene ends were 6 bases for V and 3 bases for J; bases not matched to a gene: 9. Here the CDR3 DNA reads TGTGCCAGCAGACCGGGACAGGGGGCGCGATACTACGAGCAGTACTTC. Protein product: CASRPGQGARYYEQYF.

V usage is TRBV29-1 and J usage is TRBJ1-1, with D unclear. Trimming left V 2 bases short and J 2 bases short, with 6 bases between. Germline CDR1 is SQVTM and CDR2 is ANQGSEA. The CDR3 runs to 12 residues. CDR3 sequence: CSVESVNTEAFF. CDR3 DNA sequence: TGCAGCGTTGAATCCGTCAACACTGAAGCTTTCTTT.

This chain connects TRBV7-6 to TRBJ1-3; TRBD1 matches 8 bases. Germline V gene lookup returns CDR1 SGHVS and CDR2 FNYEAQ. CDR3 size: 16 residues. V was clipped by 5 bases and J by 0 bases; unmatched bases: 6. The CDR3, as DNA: TGTGCCAGCAGCAAAGGACAGGGATTCTCTGGAAACACCATATATTTT. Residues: CASSKGQGFSGNTIYF.

The CDR3 region is CASSLQGLDGYTF. The CDR3 DNA sequence: TGTGCCAGCAGCCTACAGGGTTTGGATGGCTACACCTTC. The rearrangement links TRBV12-3 or TRBV12-4 to TRBJ1-2, with D perhaps TRBD1 (6 bases). This CDR3 is built from 13 residues. V lost 6 bases and J lost 6, with 14 bases in between.

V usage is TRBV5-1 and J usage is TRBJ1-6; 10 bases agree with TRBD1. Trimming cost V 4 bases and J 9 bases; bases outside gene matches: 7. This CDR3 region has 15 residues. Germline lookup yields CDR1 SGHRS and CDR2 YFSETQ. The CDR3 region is CASSQSGQGSSPLHF. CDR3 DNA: TGCGCCAGCAGCCAATCGGGACAGGGGTCTTCACCCCTCCACTTT.

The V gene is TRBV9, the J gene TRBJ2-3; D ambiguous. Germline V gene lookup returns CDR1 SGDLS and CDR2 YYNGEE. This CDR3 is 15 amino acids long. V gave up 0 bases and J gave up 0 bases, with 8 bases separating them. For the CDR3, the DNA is TGTGCCAGCAGCGTAGACAGCCTTAGCACAGATACGCAGTATTTT. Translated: CASSVDSLSTDTQYF.

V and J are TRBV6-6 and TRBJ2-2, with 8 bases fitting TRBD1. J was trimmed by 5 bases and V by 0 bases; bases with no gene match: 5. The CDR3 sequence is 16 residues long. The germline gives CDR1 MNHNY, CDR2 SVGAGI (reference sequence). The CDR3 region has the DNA TGTGCCAGCAGTTACTCAACAGGGGGAAGGACCGGGGAGCTGTTTTTT. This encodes CASSYSTGGRTGELFF.

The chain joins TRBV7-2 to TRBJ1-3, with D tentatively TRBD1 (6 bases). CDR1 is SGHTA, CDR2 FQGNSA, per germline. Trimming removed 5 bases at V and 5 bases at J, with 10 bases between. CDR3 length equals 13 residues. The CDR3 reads CASSPGQRNTIYF. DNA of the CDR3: TGTGCCAGCAGCCCCGGACAGCGAAACACCATATATTTT.

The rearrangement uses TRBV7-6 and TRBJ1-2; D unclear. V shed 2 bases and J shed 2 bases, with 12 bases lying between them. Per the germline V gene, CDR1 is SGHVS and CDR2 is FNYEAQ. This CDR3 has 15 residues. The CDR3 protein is CASSLFGETNYGYTF. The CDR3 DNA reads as TGTGCCAGCAGCTTATTTGGGGAGACCAACTATGGCTACACCTTC.

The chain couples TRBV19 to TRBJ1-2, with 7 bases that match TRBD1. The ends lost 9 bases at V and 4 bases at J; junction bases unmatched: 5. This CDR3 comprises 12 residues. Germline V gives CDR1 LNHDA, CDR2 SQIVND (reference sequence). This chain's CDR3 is CASQTGSYGYTF. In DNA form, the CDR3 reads TGTGCCAGCCAGACAGGGAGCTATGGCTACACCTTC. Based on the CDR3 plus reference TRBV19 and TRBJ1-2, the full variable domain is DGGITQSPKYLFRKEGQNVTLSCEQNLNHDAMYWYRQDPGQGLRLIYYSQIVNDFQKGDIAEGYSVSREKKESFPLTVTSAQKNPTAFYLCASQTGSYGYTFGSGTRLTVV.

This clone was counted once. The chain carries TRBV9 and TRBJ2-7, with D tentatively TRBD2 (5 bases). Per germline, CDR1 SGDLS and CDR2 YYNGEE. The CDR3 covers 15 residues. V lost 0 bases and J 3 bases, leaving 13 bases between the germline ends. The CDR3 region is CASSVGAGSLYEQYF. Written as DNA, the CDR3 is TGTGCCAGCAGCGTAGGGGCGGGTAGCCTCTACGAGCAGTACTTC.

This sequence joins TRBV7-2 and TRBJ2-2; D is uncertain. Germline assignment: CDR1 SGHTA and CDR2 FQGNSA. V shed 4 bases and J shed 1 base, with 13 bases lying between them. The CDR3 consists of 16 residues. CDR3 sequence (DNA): TGTGCCAGCAGCTCTAGGCCAGCTAAGAACACCGGGGAGCTGTTTTTT. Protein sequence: CASSSRPAKNTGELFF.

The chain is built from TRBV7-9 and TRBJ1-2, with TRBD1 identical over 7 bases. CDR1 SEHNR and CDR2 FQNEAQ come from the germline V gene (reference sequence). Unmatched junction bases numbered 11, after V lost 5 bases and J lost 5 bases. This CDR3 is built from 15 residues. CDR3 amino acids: CASSILGTEVYGYTF. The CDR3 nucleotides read TGTGCCAGCAGCATACTCGGGACAGAAGTTTATGGCTACACCTTC.

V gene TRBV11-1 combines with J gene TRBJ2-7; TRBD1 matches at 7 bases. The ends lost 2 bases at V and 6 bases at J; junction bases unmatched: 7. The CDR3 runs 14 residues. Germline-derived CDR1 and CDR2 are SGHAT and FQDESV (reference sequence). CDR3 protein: CASSLQTGFGEQYF. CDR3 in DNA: TGTGCCAGCAGCTTACAGACAGGGTTTGGCGAGCAGTACTTC.

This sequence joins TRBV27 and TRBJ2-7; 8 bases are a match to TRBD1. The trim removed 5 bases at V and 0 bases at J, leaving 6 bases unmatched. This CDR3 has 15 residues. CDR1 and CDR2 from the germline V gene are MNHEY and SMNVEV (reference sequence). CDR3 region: CASSPQTGDSYEQYF. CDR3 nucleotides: TGTGCCAGCAGTCCACAGACAGGGGACTCCTACGAGCAGTACTTC.

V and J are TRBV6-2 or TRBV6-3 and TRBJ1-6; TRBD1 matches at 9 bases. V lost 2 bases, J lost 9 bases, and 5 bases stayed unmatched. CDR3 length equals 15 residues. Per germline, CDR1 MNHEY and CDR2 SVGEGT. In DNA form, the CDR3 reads TGTGCCAGCAGTTACCTACAGGGGGCTGGTTCACCCCTCCACTTT. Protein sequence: CASSYLQGAGSPLHF.

The CDR3 loop reads CASSLLAGGYNEQFF. CDR3 DNA: TGTGCCAGCAGCCTACTAGCGGGAGGGTACAATGAGCAGTTCTTC. The gene calls are TRBV7-9 and TRBJ2-1; TRBD2 matches 13 bases. Trimming cost V 5 bases and J 4 bases; bases outside gene matches: 2. CDR1 and CDR2 (germline): SEHNR, FQNEAQ (reference sequence). The CDR3 is 15 residues long. The entire variable domain, with the rest obtained from reference TRBV7-9 and TRBJ2-1, is as follows: DTGVSQNPRHKITKRGQNVTFRCDPISEHNRLYWYRQTLGQGPEFLTYFQNEAQLEKSRLLSDRFSAERPKGSFSTLEIQRTEQGDSAMYLCASSLLAGGYNEQFFGPGTRLTVL.

This chain's CDR3 is CASSSLGGIYGYTF. The CDR3 nucleotides read TGTGCCAGCAGCTCCTTGGGGGGGATCTATGGCTACACCTTC. This chain joins TRBV7-9 and TRBJ1-2, with a possible D match to TRBD1 (5 bases). The germline gives CDR1 SEHNR, CDR2 FQNEAQ (reference sequence). V dropped 4 bases and J dropped 4 bases, with 13 bases sitting between them. The CDR3 covers 14 residues.

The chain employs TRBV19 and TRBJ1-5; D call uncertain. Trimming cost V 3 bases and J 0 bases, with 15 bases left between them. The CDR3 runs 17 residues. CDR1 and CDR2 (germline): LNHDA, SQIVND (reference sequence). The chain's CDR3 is CASSILAGSNSNQPQHF. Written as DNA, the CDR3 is TGTGCCAGTAGTATCCTGGCTGGCAGTAATAGCAATCAGCCCCAGCATTTT.